This T cell receptor (beta chain) was recorded in a study of T cells in women clearing cervical HPV infection. The overall study: Cases: HPV16-related CIN3 or worse on histology, 2 invasive cancers. No precancer developed; the control's incident HPV16 infection cleared within 12 months. Controls gave blood once infection was undetectable; cases at lesion identification.

Here immunoSEQ multiplex PCR was the method, and the copy in TCRdb shows in-frame clones only, minus some. The listing contains tens of thousands of clones. Dot-blot hybridization genotyped cervical HPV amplified with MY09/MY11 PCR. Regarding this clone: Sequencing ends 3 residues short of the CDR3 end; the germline J gene provides the rest.

CDR1 and CDR2 from the germline V gene are MGHRA and YSYEKL. Deletions cut 6 bases from V and 1 base from J, with 6 bases between. This CDR3 has 13 residues. What was sequenced was blood buffy coat. The source is a woman between 18 and 70 years old with a cervical HPV16 infection that either progressed to CIN3+ or cleared (not recorded which). V usage is TRBV4-1 and J usage is TRBJ2-2; D not resolved. The DNA read from the CDR3 is TGCGCCAGCAGGGCAGAGAACACCGGGGAG. Translating it yields CASRAENTGE. The CDR3 as a whole reads CASRAENTGELFF.